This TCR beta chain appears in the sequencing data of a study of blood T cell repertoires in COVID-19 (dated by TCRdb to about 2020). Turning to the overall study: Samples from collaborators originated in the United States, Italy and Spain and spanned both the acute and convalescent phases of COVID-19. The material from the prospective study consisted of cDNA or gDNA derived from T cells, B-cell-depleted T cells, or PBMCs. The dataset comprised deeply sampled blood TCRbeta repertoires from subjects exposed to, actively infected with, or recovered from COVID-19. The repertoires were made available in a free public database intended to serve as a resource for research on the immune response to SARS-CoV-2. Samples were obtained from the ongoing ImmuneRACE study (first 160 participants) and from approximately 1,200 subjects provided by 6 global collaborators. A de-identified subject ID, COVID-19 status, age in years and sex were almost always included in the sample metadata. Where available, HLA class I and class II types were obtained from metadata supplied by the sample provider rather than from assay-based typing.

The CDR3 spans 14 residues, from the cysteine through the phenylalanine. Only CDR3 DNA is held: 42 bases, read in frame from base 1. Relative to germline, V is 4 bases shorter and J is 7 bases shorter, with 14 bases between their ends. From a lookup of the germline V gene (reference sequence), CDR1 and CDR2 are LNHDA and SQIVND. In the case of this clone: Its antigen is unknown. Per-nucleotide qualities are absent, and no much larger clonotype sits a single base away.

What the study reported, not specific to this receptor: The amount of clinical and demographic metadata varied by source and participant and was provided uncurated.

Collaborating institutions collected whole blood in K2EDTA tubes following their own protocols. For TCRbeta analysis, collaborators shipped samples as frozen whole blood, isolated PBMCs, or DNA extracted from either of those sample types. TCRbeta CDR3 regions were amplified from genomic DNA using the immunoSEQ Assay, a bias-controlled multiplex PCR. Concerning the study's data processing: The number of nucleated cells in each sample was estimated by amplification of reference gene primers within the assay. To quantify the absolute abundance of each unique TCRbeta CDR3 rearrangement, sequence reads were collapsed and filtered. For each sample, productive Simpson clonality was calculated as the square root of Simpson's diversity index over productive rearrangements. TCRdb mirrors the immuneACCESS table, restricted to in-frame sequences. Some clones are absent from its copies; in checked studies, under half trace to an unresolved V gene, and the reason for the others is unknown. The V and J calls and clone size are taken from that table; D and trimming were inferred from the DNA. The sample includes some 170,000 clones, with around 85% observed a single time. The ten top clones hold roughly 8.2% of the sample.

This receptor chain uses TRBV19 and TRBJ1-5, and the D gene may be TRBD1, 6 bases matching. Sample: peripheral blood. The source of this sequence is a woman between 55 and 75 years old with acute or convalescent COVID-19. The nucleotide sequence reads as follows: TGTGCCAGTAGTACCCTTGGACAGTTCCAGCCCCAGCATTTT. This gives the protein CASSTLGQFQPQHF.